This T cell receptor (beta chain) was found in a study of response to subunit inactivated influenza vaccine. Regarding the study as a whole: Each seasonal influenza vaccination recruits few new T cells, the authors suggested.

MiXCR was run by TCRdb on the RT-PCR reads, yielding one entry per CDR3 protein. The data hold more than 250,000 distinct CDR3 sequences, with 21% observed a single time. The CDR3 spans 14 residues. Germline-derived CDR1 and CDR2 are SGHTA and FQGNSA. V lost 4 bases and J 0 bases, leaving 10 bases between the germline ends. About this clonotype itself: The antigen remains unidentified.

The sample was PBMCs from blood, taken approximately 22 months after vaccination. This sequence was found in a man aged 50 to 69 who received an inactivated influenza vaccine. V is TRBV7-2 and J is TRBJ2-7; a weak D match, TRBD1 (6 bases). CDR3 in DNA: TGTGCCAGCAGCTCTCGGACAGACTCCTACGAGCAGTACTTC. This sequence encodes CASSSRTDSYEQYF.